The clone carrying this TCR beta chain has more than one count but fewer than ten. Its antigen is currently unknown. The study ran its PCR with 60 Vbeta and 13 Jbeta primers. Repertoires were generated with immunoSEQ multiplex PCR, while TCRdb's copy carries only in-frame clones and drops some. The repertoire consists of under 300,000 clones, with 86% occurring once and the leading ten covering about 4%. The CDR3 totals 14 residues. Germline V gives CDR1 ENHRY, CDR2 SYGVKD. Deletions cut 5 bases from V and 3 bases from J, with 13 bases between. The data originate from a study of cytomegalovirus exposure and HLA in healthy donors. The study's findings and limits: In an earlier analysis, about 87% or about 30%: the productive usage of most TCR beta V segments. TCR sequences were mostly rare, though some public TCRs occurred in many donors.

The TCR comes from a man aged 40-49 years in good health and CMV-seropositive. This chain joins TRBV10-3 and TRBJ2-5; tentative D call: TRBD1 (6 bases). Sample: PBMCs. The CDR3 spells CAISLGRTEETQYF. CDR3 in DNA: TGTGCCATCAGTCTGGGTAGGACAGAAGAGACCCAGTACTTC.